Reported below is one TCR beta chain. In TCRdb, the 5' RACE reads were re-called with MiXCR into one record per CDR3 protein. The sample yields around 1.7 million distinct CDR3 sequences, under 35% seen once. This entry is derived from a study of identical twins. The source material was cord blood. This clonotype was sampled from a newborn girl in good health.

CDR3 sequence (DNA): TGTGCCAGCAGCCCAACCTCGGGACAGGGGCGAGCCAACACTGAAGCTTTCTTT. This sequence encodes CASSPTSGQGRANTEAFF. The chain combines TRBV4-2 with TRBJ1-1; TRBD1 agrees at 10 bases. The CDR3 has 18 amino acids. Germline CDR1 and CDR2: LGHNA and YNFKEQ. The V segment lost 4 bases and the J segment 2 bases; nucleotides outside the gene matches: 13.